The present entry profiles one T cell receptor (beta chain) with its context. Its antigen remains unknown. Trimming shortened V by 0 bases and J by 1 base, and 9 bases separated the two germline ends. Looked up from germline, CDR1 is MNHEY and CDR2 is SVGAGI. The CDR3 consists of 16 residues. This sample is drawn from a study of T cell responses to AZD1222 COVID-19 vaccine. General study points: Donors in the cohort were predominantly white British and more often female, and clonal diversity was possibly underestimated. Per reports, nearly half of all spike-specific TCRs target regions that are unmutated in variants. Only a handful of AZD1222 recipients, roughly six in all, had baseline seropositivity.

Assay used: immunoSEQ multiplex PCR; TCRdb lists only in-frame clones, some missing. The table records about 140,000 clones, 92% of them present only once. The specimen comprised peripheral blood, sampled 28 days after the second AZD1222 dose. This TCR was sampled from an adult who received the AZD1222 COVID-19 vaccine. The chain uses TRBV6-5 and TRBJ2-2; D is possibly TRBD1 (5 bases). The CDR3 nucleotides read TGTGCCAGCAGTTACTCGGGCCAGGGGAACACCGGGGAGCTGTTTTTT. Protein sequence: CASSYSGQGNTGELFF.